These 10 T cell receptor beta chains came from one sample sequenced in a study of blood T cell repertoires in COVID-19. TCRdb's table, derived via immunoSEQ multiplex PCR, lists solely in-frame clones and lacks some. The sample has some 150,000 clones; roughly 84% are singletons. Material: peripheral blood. Every receptor here comes from a woman aged 45 to 65 with acute or convalescent COVID-19.

V gene TRBV11-2 combines with J gene TRBJ2-7, with 9 bases matching TRBD1. The CDR3 covers 13 residues. V shed 8 bases, J shed 3 bases, and the junction held 5 bases outside the gene matches. Germline lookup yields CDR1 SGHAT and CDR2 FQNNGV. The CDR3: CASRGTGSYEQYF. For the CDR3, the DNA is TGTGCCAGCCGGGGGACAGGGAGCTACGAGCAGTACTTC.

This chain connects TRBV15 to TRBJ1-2, with TRBD1 matching over 11 bases. Germline loops: CDR1 LNHNV, CDR2 YYDKDF (reference sequence). The CDR3 is 15 amino acids. V dropped 4 bases and J dropped 7; count of bases not matched to a gene: 8. The CDR3 coding sequence is TGTGCCACCAGCAACCTAGGACAGGGGGCCGTTGGCTACACCTTC. Residues: CATSNLGQGAVGYTF. Combining the CDR3 with reference TRBV15 and TRBJ1-2 gives the whole variable domain DAMVIQNPRYQVTQFGKPVTLSCSQTLNHNVMYWYQQKSSQAPKLLFHYYDKDFNNEADTPDNFQSRRPNTSFCFLDIRSPGLGDTAMYLCATSNLGQGAVGYTFGSGTRLTVV.

This clone was counted only a few times. The chain links TRBV7-9 to TRBJ1-3; the D gene is possibly TRBD1 (5 bases). V was cut by 5 bases and J by 0 bases, with 11 bases left in between. Germline CDR1 reads SEHNR; CDR2 reads FQNEAQ (reference sequence). This CDR3 has 15 amino acids. The CDR3 loop is CASSQAGRSGNTIYF. The CDR3, as DNA: TGTGCCAGCAGCCAGGCGGGGCGCTCTGGAAACACCATATATTTT.

V usage is TRBV9 and J usage is TRBJ2-3; tentative D call: TRBD2 (6 bases). Trimming removed 0 bases from V and 5 bases from J, with 13 bases in between. The CDR3 runs 15 residues. Germline lookup yields CDR1 SGDLS and CDR2 YYNGEE. The chain's CDR3 is CASSVAGGSGDTQYF. CDR3 bases: TGTGCCAGCAGCGTAGCCGGGGGTAGCGGAGATACGCAGTATTTT.

This clone was seen more than once but under ten times. The chain uses TRBV28 and TRBJ1-5, with a tentative D call TRBD1 (5 bases). The germline V gene encodes CDR1 MDHEN and CDR2 SYDVKM. The CDR3 is 14 amino acids. V lost 3 bases to trimming and J lost 0 bases, with 6 bases between them. The CDR3 nucleotides are TGTGCCAGCAGTTTGACAGCTAGCAATCAGCCCCAGCATTTT. Amino acid sequence: CASSLTASNQPQHF. Together with reference TRBV28 and TRBJ1-5, the CDR3 gives the full variable domain: DVKVTQSSRYLVKRTGEKVFLECVQDMDHENMFWYRQDPGLGLRLIYFSYDVKMKEKGDIPEGYSVSREKKERFSLILESASTNQTSMYLCASSLTASNQPQHFGDGTRLSIL.

The chain combines TRBV7-9 with TRBJ1-5; 8 bases match TRBD1. This CDR3 has 16 amino acids. The germline V gene encodes CDR1 SEHNR and CDR2 FQNEAQ (reference sequence). V lost 5 bases to trimming and J lost 2 bases; unmatched junction nucleotides: 8. The CDR3 coding sequence is TGTGCCAGCAGCCTGACAGGGGCGGTTGGCAATCAGCCCCAGCATTTT. Encoded protein: CASSLTGAVGNQPQHF.

V usage is TRBV7-3 and J usage is TRBJ1-1; the D gene is possibly TRBD1 (6 bases). V lost 3 bases and J lost 9, with 11 bases in between. The CDR3 runs 12 residues. Germline loops: CDR1 SGHTA, CDR2 FQGTGA. The CDR3 loop reads CASSFVGGQAFF. The CDR3, as DNA: TGTGCCAGCAGCTTCGTCGGGGGGCAAGCTTTCTTT.

The chain employs TRBV14 and TRBJ2-5; a weak D match, TRBD1 (6 bases). CDR1 SGHDN and CDR2 FVKESK come from the germline V gene. With 4 bases removed from V and 5 bases from J, the gap between germline ends came to 20 bases. The CDR3 totals 16 residues. The CDR3 DNA reads as TGTGCCAGCAGCCCCCCAGGCTACAGGGCGGCGGAGACCCAGTACTTC. Its translation is CASSPPGYRAAETQYF.

This clone was observed many times. The chain employs TRBV24-1 and TRBJ2-7; D is ambiguous. The CDR3 covers 12 residues. V was cut by 2 bases and J by 4 bases, with 5 bases left in between. CDR1 and CDR2 (germline): KGHDR, SFDVKD. The CDR3 DNA reads as TGTGCCACCAGTGATTCCACATACGAGCAGTACTTC. It encodes CATSDSTYEQYF.

Only a few counts were recorded for this clone. This chain links TRBV9 with TRBJ2-2; D is possibly TRBD2 (6 bases). Per germline, CDR1 SGDLS and CDR2 YYNGEE. The CDR3 spans 14 residues. V was cut by 4 bases and J by 9 bases, with 16 bases left in between. The CDR3 DNA reads as TGTGCCAGCAGCCCCACGCGGGACGGGAGGGAGCTGTTTTTT. Amino acid sequence: CASSPTRDGRELFF.